This TCR beta chain comes out of a study of shared clonotypes between healthy human individuals. V gave up 1 base and J gave up 3 bases; unmatched junction bases: 8. Germline V gene data show CDR1 as MNHEY and CDR2 as SMNVEV (reference sequence). There are 18 residues in the CDR3. Assay used: immunoSEQ multiplex PCR; TCRdb lists only in-frame clones, some missing. The data show about 690,000 clones, around 91% seen once. The source of this sequence is a man younger than 35 in good health. Some clones in this sample may be carry-over from other donors' samples. Material: memory CD8+ T cells from PBMCs. Subset given: CD45RO+ cells pooled with CCR7-negative TemRA cells. The gene calls are TRBV27 and TRBJ2-1, with 11 bases aligning to TRBD2. CDR3 in DNA: TGTGCCAGCAGTTTATTGCCTAGCGGGAGGCTACACTACAATGAGCAGTTCTTC. Its translation is CASSLLPSGRLHYNEQFF.